This T cell receptor beta chain was sequenced during a study of cytomegalovirus exposure and HLA in healthy donors. Overall study findings and caveats: Presence/absence comparisons presumed near-even sequencing depth among donors. The majority of TCR sequences were rare, yet some public TCRs appeared in many donors. With later analysis, a missense DCLRE1C variant became linked to TCR beta V- and J-gene trimming.

Concerning this clone: What it binds is unknown.

Donors were nominally healthy when sampled, though unrecorded immune exposures were likely. PCR employed 60 Vbeta and 13 Jbeta primers. Profiling relied on immunoSEQ multiplex PCR, and the TCRdb table lists in-frame clones only, not all of them. The table lists fewer than 100,000 clones, 79% of them singletons, with around 3.8% in the top ten. The sequencing sample was made of PBMCs. The source is a woman between 40 and 55 years old in good health and CMV-seronegative.

Written as DNA, the CDR3 is TGTGCCAGCAGCGTGACAGGTTTTCCCTACGAGCAGTACTTC. As protein: CASSVTGFPYEQYF. This chain joins TRBV7-9 and TRBJ2-7, with a possible D match to TRBD1 (6 bases). The CDR3 totals 14 residues. CDR1 and CDR2 from the germline V gene are SEHNR and FQNEAQ (reference sequence). Trimming shortened V by 5 bases and J by 2 bases, and 13 bases separated the two germline ends. Based on the CDR3 plus reference TRBV7-9 and TRBJ2-7, the full variable domain is DTGVSQNPRHKITKRGQNVTFRCDPISEHNRLYWYRQTLGQGPEFLTYFQNEAQLEKSRLLSDRFSAERPKGSFSTLEIQRTEQGDSAMYLCASSVTGFPYEQYFGPGTRLTVT.